This T cell receptor (beta chain) was sequenced in a study of T cells in Graves' hyperthyroidism and ophthalmopathy. Whole-study context: Peripheral blood samples were taken at initial diagnosis, prior to any treatment.

This clonotype was recorded a few times. Its antigen is still unknown. Ophthalmopathy cases met thresholds of Clinical Activity Score at least 3, NOSPECS grade at least 4 and duration under 3 months. Study-wide results and limits: By a 13 V-J model, ophthalmopathy was set apart from stable hyperthyroidism. Most thyroid clonotypes expanded above 0.001 appeared in blood too.

Germline-derived CDR1 and CDR2 are MNHEY and SMNVEV (reference sequence). The V end lost 3 bases, the J end lost 5 bases, and 22 bases lay between the germline ends. This CDR3 contains 17 residues. TCR beta CDR3 region amplification was performed from RNA transcripts. Carried out on the TCR CDR3, a first-round RT-PCR used the HTBI primer set. TCRdb re-derived calls from the multiplex PCR reads in MiXCR, one entry per CDR3 protein. Of roughly 500,000 distinct CDR3 sequences detected, 20% to 25% appear once; the ten largest clones hold approximately 54%. The V gene is TRBV27, the J gene TRBJ1-2; weak D call: TRBD1 (6 bases). The specimen was blood. The receptor's source is a woman aged 70 to 79 with Graves' ophthalmopathy. The CDR3, as DNA: TGTGCCAGCAGTTTGTTAGGGGGAGAGGGCCAGAGGTATGGCTACACCTTC. It encodes CASSLLGGEGQRYGYTF.